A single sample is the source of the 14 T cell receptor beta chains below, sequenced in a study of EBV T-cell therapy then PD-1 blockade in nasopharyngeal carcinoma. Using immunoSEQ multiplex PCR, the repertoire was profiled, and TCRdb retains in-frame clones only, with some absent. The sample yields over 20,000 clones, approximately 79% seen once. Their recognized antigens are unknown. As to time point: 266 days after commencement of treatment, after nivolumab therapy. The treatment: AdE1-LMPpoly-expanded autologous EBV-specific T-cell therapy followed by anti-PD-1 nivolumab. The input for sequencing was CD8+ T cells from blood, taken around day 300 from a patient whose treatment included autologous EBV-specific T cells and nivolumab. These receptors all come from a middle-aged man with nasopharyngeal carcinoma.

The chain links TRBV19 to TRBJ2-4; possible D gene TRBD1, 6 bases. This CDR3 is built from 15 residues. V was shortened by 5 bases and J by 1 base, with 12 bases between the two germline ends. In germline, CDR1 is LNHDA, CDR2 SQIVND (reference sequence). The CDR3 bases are TGTGCCAGTAGTTGGGCAGGGGAGGCCAAAAACATTCAGTACTTC. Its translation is CASSWAGEAKNIQYF.

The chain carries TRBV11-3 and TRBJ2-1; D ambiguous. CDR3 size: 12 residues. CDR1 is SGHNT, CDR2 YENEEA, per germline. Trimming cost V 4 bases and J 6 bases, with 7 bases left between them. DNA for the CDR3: TGTGCCAGCAGCTCTTGGGCCAATGAGCAGTTCTTC. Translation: CASSSWANEQFF.

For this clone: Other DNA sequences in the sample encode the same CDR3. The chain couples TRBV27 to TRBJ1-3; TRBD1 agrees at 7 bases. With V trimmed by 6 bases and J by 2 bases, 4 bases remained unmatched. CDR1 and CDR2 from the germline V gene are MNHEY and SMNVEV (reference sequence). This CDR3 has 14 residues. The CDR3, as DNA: TGTGCCAGCAGCTTAGGGGGCCCTGGAAACACCATATATTTT. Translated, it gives CASSLGGPGNTIYF.

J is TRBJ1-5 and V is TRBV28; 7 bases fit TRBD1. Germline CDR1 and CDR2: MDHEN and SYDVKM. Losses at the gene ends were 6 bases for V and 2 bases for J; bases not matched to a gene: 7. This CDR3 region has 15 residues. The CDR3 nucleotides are TGTGCCAGCAGGAAACAGGGGTGGCGCAATCAGCCCCAGCATTTT. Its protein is CASRKQGWRNQPQHF.

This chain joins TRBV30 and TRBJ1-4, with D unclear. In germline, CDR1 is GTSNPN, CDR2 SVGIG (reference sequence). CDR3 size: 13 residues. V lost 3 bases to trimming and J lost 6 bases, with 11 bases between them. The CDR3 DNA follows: TGTGCCTGGAGCACTAGCATTTATGAAAAACTGTTTTTT. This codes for CAWSTSIYEKLFF.

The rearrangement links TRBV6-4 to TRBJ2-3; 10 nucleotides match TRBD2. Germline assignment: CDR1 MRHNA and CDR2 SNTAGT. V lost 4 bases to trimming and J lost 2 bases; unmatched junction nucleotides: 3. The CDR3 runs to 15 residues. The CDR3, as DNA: TGTGCCAGCAGTGCAACTAGCGGGGACACAGATACGCAGTATTTT. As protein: CASSATSGDTDTQYF.

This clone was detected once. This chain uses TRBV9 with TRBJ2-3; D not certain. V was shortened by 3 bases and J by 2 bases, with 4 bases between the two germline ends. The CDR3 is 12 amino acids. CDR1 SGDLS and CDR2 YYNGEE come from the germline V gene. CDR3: CASSGLTDTQYF. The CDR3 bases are TGTGCCAGCAGCGGCCTCACAGATACGCAGTATTTT.

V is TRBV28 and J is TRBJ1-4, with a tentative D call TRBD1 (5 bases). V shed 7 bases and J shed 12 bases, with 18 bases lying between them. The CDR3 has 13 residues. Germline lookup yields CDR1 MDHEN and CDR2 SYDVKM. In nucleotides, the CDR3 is TGTGCCAGCACTCAGGGTTTGGGAAAAGAACTGTTTTTT. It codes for CASTQGLGKELFF. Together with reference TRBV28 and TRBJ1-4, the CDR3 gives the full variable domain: DVKVTQSSRYLVKRTGEKVFLECVQDMDHENMFWYRQDPGLGLRLIYFSYDVKMKEKGDIPEGYSVSREKKERFSLILESASTNQTSMYLCASTQGLGKELFFGSGTQLSVL.

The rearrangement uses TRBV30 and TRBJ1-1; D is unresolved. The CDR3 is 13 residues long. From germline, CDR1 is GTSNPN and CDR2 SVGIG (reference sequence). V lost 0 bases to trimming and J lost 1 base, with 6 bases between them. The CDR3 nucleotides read TGTGCCTGGAGTGTTGGGAGGAACACTGAAGCTTTCTTT. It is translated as CAWSVGRNTEAFF. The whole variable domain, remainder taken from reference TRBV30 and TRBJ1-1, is SQTIHQWPATLVQPVGSPLSLECTVEGTSNPNLYWYRQAAGRGLQLLFYSVGIGQISSEVPQNLSASRPQDRQFILSSKKLLLSDSGFYLCAWSVGRNTEAFFGQGTRLTVV.

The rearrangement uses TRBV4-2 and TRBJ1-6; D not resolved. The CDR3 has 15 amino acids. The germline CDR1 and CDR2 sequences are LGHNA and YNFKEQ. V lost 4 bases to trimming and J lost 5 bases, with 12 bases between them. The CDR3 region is CASSPSIGHNSPLHF. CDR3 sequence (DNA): TGTGCCAGCAGCCCTAGTATCGGCCATAATTCACCCCTCCACTTT.

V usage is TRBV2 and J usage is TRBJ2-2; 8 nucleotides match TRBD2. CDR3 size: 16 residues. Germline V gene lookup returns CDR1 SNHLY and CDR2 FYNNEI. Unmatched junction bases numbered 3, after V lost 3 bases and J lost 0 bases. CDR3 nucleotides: TGTGCCAGCAGTGACGGGCGGGGGGCGAACACCGGGGAGCTGTTTTTT. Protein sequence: CASSDGRGANTGELFF.

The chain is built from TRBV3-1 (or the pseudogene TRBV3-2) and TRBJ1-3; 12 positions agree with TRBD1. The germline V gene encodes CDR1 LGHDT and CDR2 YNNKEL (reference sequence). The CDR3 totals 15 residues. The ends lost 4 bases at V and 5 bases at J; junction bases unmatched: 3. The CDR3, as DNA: TGTGCCAGCAGCCCCGGGACAGGGGGCAGAAACACCATATATTTT. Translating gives CASSPGTGGRNTIYF.

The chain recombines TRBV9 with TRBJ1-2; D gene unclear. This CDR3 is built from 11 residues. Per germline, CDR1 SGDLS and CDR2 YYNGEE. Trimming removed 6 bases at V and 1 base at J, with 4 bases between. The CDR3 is CASKNNYGYTF. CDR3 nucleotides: TGTGCCAGCAAGAATAACTATGGCTACACCTTC.

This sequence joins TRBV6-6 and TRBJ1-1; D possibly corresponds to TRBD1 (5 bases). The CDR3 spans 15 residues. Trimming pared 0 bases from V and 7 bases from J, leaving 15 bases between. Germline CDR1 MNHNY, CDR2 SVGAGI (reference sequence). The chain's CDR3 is CASSYSAAPRGEAFF. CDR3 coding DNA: TGTGCCAGCAGTTACTCCGCCGCGCCAAGGGGTGAAGCTTTCTTT.